The present entry profiles one T cell receptor (beta chain) with its context. Its target is not known. These data originate in a study of T cell responses to AZD1222 COVID-19 vaccine. This CDR3 has 17 residues. Germline loops: CDR1 SNHLY, CDR2 FYNNEI. The V and J ends lost 4 bases and 0 bases, in that order; junction bases with no gene match: 7. Clones were read by immunoSEQ multiplex PCR, and TCRdb kept only the in-frame ones, dropping some. The sample has about 56,000 clones; about 80% are singletons. Overall study findings and caveats: Clonal diversity was possibly underestimated, and the donors were mostly white British, with more females.

Specimen: peripheral blood, collected 28 days after the second AZD1222 dose. This chain connects TRBV2 to TRBJ1-5, with TRBD1 matching 9 bases. This receptor was identified in an adult who received the AZD1222 COVID-19 vaccine. In DNA form, the CDR3 reads TGTGCCAGCAGTGCCCGGACAGGGGTTGATAGCAATCAGCCCCAGCATTTT. This sequence encodes CASSARTGVDSNQPQHF.